The 26 T cell receptor beta chains listed next were all sequenced from one sample in a study of shared clonotypes between healthy human individuals. Some clones are missing from TCRdb's copy, which holds only in-frame ones; the method was immunoSEQ multiplex PCR. Of approximately 640,000 clones listed, roughly 88% are singletons. The sequenced material came from memory CD8+ T cells from PBMCs. The subset was: CD45RO+ cells pooled with CCR7-negative TemRA cells. These TCRs come from a young man in good health. Some clones in this sample may be carry-over from other donors' samples.

This chain joins TRBV27 and TRBJ2-1; the match to TRBD2 covers 10 bases. Germline trimming cut 1 base from V and 8 bases from J; bases unmatched to any gene: 11. Per the germline V gene, CDR1 is MNHEY and CDR2 is SMNVEV (reference sequence). The CDR3 has 17 amino acids. The CDR3 is CASSLLIPSGSSHEQFF. In DNA form, the CDR3 reads TGTGCCAGCAGTTTATTAATTCCTAGCGGGAGTTCCCATGAGCAGTTCTTC.

The V and J genes are TRBV6-1 and TRBJ1-1; D ambiguous. CDR3 length: 15 residues. Trimming took off 1 base at V and 5 bases at J, with 14 bases between the two ends. In germline, CDR1 is MNHNS, CDR2 SASEGT. As DNA, the CDR3 is TGTGCCAGCAGTGAAGGGGCGGCGGGGTGGACTGAAGCTTTCTTT. Amino acid sequence: CASSEGAAGWTEAFF.

The rearrangement links TRBV2 to TRBJ1-1, with 9 bases identical to TRBD1. CDR1 is SNHLY and CDR2 is FYNNEI in the germline V gene. With 2 bases clipped from V and 2 bases from J, the junction kept 9 bases outside the gene matches. This CDR3 region has 17 residues. CDR3 sequence reads: CASSERPGQGINTEAFF. The CDR3 region has the DNA TGTGCCAGCAGTGAAAGGCCGGGACAGGGTATTAACACTGAAGCTTTCTTT.

The sample holds one count of this clone. V and J are TRBV27 and TRBJ2-7; possible D gene TRBD1, 5 bases. The CDR3 consists of 14 residues. V dropped 0 bases and J dropped 3 bases, with 9 bases sitting between them. Germline V gives CDR1 MNHEY, CDR2 SMNVEV (reference sequence). CDR3 coding DNA: TGTGCCAGCAGTTTATCACAGGAACACTACGAGCAGTACTTC. Residues: CASSLSQEHYEQYF.

The genes are TRBV27 and TRBJ1-4; 7 nucleotides agree with TRBD1. V trimming: 4 bases; J trimming: 4 bases; junction bases outside the gene matches: 6. The germline V gene has CDR1 MNHEY and CDR2 SMNVEV (reference sequence). The CDR3 is 15 residues long. The CDR3: CASSSRQGGNEKLFF. DNA for the CDR3: TGTGCCAGCAGTTCCCGACAGGGAGGTAATGAAAAACTGTTTTTT.

The table lists this clone with a count of one. The V call is TRBV9, the J call TRBJ2-2; either TRBD1 or TRBD2 may fit D (7 bases each). This CDR3 spans 18 amino acids. V dropped 3 bases and J dropped 4 bases, with 22 bases sitting between them. Germline V gene data show CDR1 as SGDLS and CDR2 as YYNGEE. The CDR3 DNA sequence: TGTGCCAGCAGCGGTCAGGGGGAGGGAGGGCCTGGCACCGGGGAGCTGTTTTTT. This sequence encodes CASSGQGEGGPGTGELFF.

The rearrangement uses TRBV5-8 and TRBJ2-7, with D perhaps matching TRBD1 or TRBD2 (5 bases each). Germline loops: CDR1 SGHTS, CDR2 YDEGEE. This CDR3 region has 15 residues. V was pared by 6 bases and J by 3 bases, with 19 bases between. Here the CDR3 reads CASIWGRGANYEQYF. CDR3 in DNA: TGTGCCAGCATCTGGGGACGAGGGGCGAACTACGAGCAGTACTTC.

This clone has just one count. The rearrangement links TRBV27 to TRBJ1-4, with D unresolved. This CDR3 has 15 amino acids. Germline V gene data show CDR1 as MNHEY and CDR2 as SMNVEV (reference sequence). Trimming removed 6 bases at V and 4 bases at J, with 15 bases between. The CDR3 DNA is TGTGCCAGCAGCCCCTACCAGGCGGGTAATGAAAAACTGTTTTTT. It codes for CASSPYQAGNEKLFF.

This clone was detected a few times. The chain joins TRBV19 to TRBJ1-1; tentative D call: TRBD1 (5 bases). V was trimmed by 6 bases and J by 6 bases, leaving 14 bases between them. The CDR3 is 13 residues long. Germline assignment: CDR1 LNHDA and CDR2 SQIVND (reference sequence). The CDR3 reads CASSNPDISEAFF. Here the CDR3 DNA reads TGTGCCAGTAGCAACCCGGACATCTCTGAAGCTTTCTTT.

The chain combines TRBV5-1 with TRBJ2-1; D remains unclear. Germline V lookup: CDR1 SGHRS, CDR2 YFSETQ. This CDR3 comprises 12 residues. Deletions cut 4 bases from V and 8 bases from J, with 10 bases between. The CDR3 sequence: CASSDGPDEQFF. The DNA of the CDR3 is TGCGCCAGCAGCGATGGGCCGGATGAGCAGTTCTTC.

As concerns this clone: Other DNA sequences within the sample encode an identical CDR3. V gene TRBV7-2 combines with J gene TRBJ2-5, with D possibly matching TRBD2 (6 bases). Germline V gene sequence: CDR1 SGHTA, CDR2 FQGNSA. Trimming took 4 bases from V and 5 from J, leaving 11 bases between them. This CDR3 contains 13 residues. CDR3 coding DNA: TGTGCCAGCAGCTCGGGACTTCGGGAGACCCAGTACTTC. Amino acids: CASSSGLRETQYF.

The gene calls are TRBV9 and TRBJ1-2; 11 bases line up with TRBD1. There are 14 residues in the CDR3. The V gene's germline CDR1 is SGDLS and CDR2 YYNGEE. With 0 bases clipped from V and 5 bases from J, the junction kept 0 bases outside the gene matches. The CDR3 here is CASSVGDRGYGYTF. CDR3 coding DNA: TGTGCCAGCAGCGTAGGGGACAGGGGGTATGGCTACACCTTC.

The chain joins TRBV30 to TRBJ2-7, with D perhaps matching TRBD1 (6 bases). The V end lost 0 bases, the J end lost 7 bases, and 19 bases lay between the germline ends. This CDR3 is built from 15 residues. Germline V lookup: CDR1 GTSNPN, CDR2 SVGIG (reference sequence). CDR3 nucleotide sequence: TGTGCCTGGAGTGTCCTCCGGGACATTCATGGTGAGCAGTACTTC. This encodes CAWSVLRDIHGEQYF.

This chain joins TRBV7-9 and TRBJ1-3; no definite D call. The CDR3 is made up of 14 amino acids. The germline V gene has CDR1 SEHNR and CDR2 FQNEAQ (reference sequence). V lost 1 base, J lost 5 bases, and 9 bases lay in between. CDR3 in DNA: TGTGCCAGCAGCTTAGTAACACTTCGAAACACCATATATTTT. Translated: CASSLVTLRNTIYF.

The chain joins TRBV13 to TRBJ1-3; 7 positions agree with TRBD1. The J segment lost 0 bases and the V segment lost 4 bases, leaving 6 bases of the junction unmatched. CDR3 length: 16 amino acids. Germline V gene sequence: CDR1 PRHDT, CDR2 FYEKMQ (reference sequence). The CDR3 loop is CASSSRQGSSGNTIYF. DNA for the CDR3: TGTGCCAGCAGCTCCAGACAGGGAAGCTCTGGAAACACCATATATTTT.

This sequence joins TRBV28 and TRBJ2-1; D unclear. Germline-derived CDR1 and CDR2 are MDHEN and SYDVKM. The length of the CDR3 is 11 residues. CDR3 sequence (DNA): TGTGCGTCCGATATGGACAATGAGCAGTTCTTC. Translated, it gives CASDMDNEQFF.

CDR3 in amino acids: CASSLGHVDLREQETQYF. Here the CDR3 DNA reads TGTGCCAGCAGCTTAGGGCATGTGGACCTCCGCGAACAAGAGACCCAGTACTTC. The V and J genes are TRBV11-2 and TRBJ2-5, with D unresolved. Germline V lookup: CDR1 SGHAT, CDR2 FQNNGV. The V and J ends lost 1 base and 2 bases respectively, with 20 bases between them. The CDR3 loop spans 18 amino acids.

The chain combines TRBV28 with TRBJ2-5; possible D gene TRBD2, 7 bases. CDR3 length: 14 residues. Germline CDR1 reads MDHEN; CDR2 reads SYDVKM. Trimming shortened V by 2 bases and J by 5 bases, and 12 bases separated the two germline ends. The CDR3 loop is CASSLRGGWETQYF. The CDR3 region has the DNA TGTGCCAGCAGTTTAAGGGGGGGCTGGGAGACCCAGTACTTC.

The CDR3 DNA reads as TGTGCCTGGAGTGCACGGGGGGGGGTCACTGAAGCTTTCTTT. It specifies CAWSARGGVTEAFF. This chain connects TRBV30 to TRBJ1-1; a weak D match, TRBD1 (5 bases). CDR1 and CDR2 (germline): GTSNPN, SVGIG (reference sequence). V was pared by 1 base and J by 4 bases, with 13 bases between. CDR3 length: 14 residues.

The chain carries TRBV19 and TRBJ1-1; perhaps TRBD1 as D (5 bases). CDR1 and CDR2 (germline): LNHDA, SQIVND (reference sequence). This CDR3 has 13 amino acids. Between the trimmed V and J ends, which lost 8 bases and 7 bases, there was a span of 17 bases. DNA of the CDR3: TGTGCCAGTGGGGAATATGGGGCTATTGAAGCTTTCTTT. This translates into CASGEYGAIEAFF. The full variable domain, rest sourced from reference TRBV19 and TRBJ1-1, is DGGITQSPKYLFRKEGQNVTLSCEQNLNHDAMYWYRQDPGQGLRLIYYSQIVNDFQKGDIAEGYSVSREKKESFPLTVTSAQKNPTAFYLCASGEYGAIEAFFGQGTRLTVV.

This sequence joins TRBV27 and TRBJ2-7; D unresolved. The CDR3 is 14 residues long. Germline CDR1 reads MNHEY; CDR2 reads SMNVEV (reference sequence). Trimming took 2 bases from V and 2 from J, leaving 10 bases between them. This CDR3 reads CASSLKALAYEQYF. As DNA, the CDR3 is TGTGCCAGCAGTTTAAAGGCTCTTGCCTACGAGCAGTACTTC.

This chain uses TRBV19 with TRBJ2-5; 9 bases agree with TRBD1. Germline V gene lookup returns CDR1 LNHDA and CDR2 SQIVND (reference sequence). The CDR3 consists of 15 residues. Germline trimming cut 6 bases from V and 5 bases from J; bases unmatched to any gene: 10. The CDR3 is CASRMGQGYWETQYF. In DNA form, the CDR3 reads TGTGCCAGTAGAATGGGACAGGGATACTGGGAGACCCAGTACTTC. Based on the CDR3 plus reference TRBV19 and TRBJ2-5, the full variable domain is DGGITQSPKYLFRKEGQNVTLSCEQNLNHDAMYWYRQDPGQGLRLIYYSQIVNDFQKGDIAEGYSVSREKKESFPLTVTSAQKNPTAFYLCASRMGQGYWETQYFGPGTRLLVL.

J is TRBJ1-3 and V is TRBV5-1; D is unclear. The ends were cut back, 2 bases at V and 4 bases at J, with 7 bases in the middle. Germline V gene lookup returns CDR1 SGHRS and CDR2 YFSETQ. The CDR3 has 13 amino acids. CDR3 protein: CASSFTGGNTIYF. In DNA, the CDR3 is TGCGCCAGCAGCTTCACGGGCGGAAACACCATATATTTT.

This chain links TRBV7-9 with TRBJ2-1, with TRBD2 matching 14 bases. J gave up 4 bases and V 1 base, and 3 bases lay outside the gene matches. Germline V gives CDR1 SEHNR, CDR2 FQNEAQ (reference sequence). The CDR3 has 17 amino acids. The CDR3 protein is CASSLEGLAGAYNEQFF. The DNA of the CDR3 is TGTGCCAGCAGCTTAGAGGGACTAGCGGGAGCTTACAATGAGCAGTTCTTC.

The chain couples TRBV27 to TRBJ2-7; D not certain. This CDR3 region has 14 residues. Germline V lookup: CDR1 MNHEY, CDR2 SMNVEV (reference sequence). The V gene lost 7 bases and the J gene lost 1 base, with 14 bases spanning the gap. Written as DNA, the CDR3 is TGTGCCAGCAAGATGTACCCGAAGTCCTACGAGCAGTACTTC. Protein: CASKMYPKSYEQYF.

With regard to this clone: A far bigger clonotype differs at one base, so this is likely a read error. The chain carries TRBV7-9 and TRBJ2-3; TRBD1 might be the D (5 bases). V dropped 1 base and J dropped 4 bases, with 6 bases sitting between them. This CDR3 comprises 13 residues. Germline V gives CDR1 SEHNR, CDR2 FQNEAQ (reference sequence). Here the CDR3 DNA reads TGTGCCAGCAGCTTAGTAGGGGCAGATACGCAGTATTTT. This codes for CASSLVGADTQYF.